The 7 T cell receptor beta chains in this list originate from one sample, sequenced in a study of cytomegalovirus exposure and HLA in healthy donors (dated by TCRdb to the late 2010s). The method was the immunoSEQ multiplex PCR assay. For the multiplex PCR, a mixture combining 60 forward primers for TCR Vbeta segments and 13 reverse primers for TCR Jbeta segments was used. Not all clones reach the TCRdb copy of this immuneACCESS table, which keeps in-frame sequences only. Checked studies attribute under half of the gap to unresolved V genes and leave the rest unexplained. The sample yields 100,000 to 150,000 clones; about two thirds were counted once. Around 4.8% of the sample belongs to the ten largest clones. The material sequenced was PBMCs. The receptor source for this set is a man aged 60 to 75 in good health and CMV-seropositive.

The chain uses TRBV9 and TRBJ1-3; D might be TRBD1 (5 bases). Trimming removed 2 bases at V and 0 bases at J, with 12 bases between. The CDR3 covers 16 residues. Germline CDR1 is SGDLS and CDR2 is YYNGEE. CDR3 sequence reads: CASSVKGAYSGNTIYF. CDR3 nucleotides: TGTGCCAGCAGCGTTAAAGGGGCATACTCTGGAAACACCATATATTTT.

This clone was seen a handful of times. The chain links TRBV11-1 to TRBJ2-1; maybe TRBD2 (6 bases). The CDR3 length is 14 residues. The V gene lost 5 bases and the J gene lost 3 bases, with 11 bases spanning the gap. Germline lookup yields CDR1 SGHAT and CDR2 FQDESV (reference sequence). CDR3 amino acids: CASSLRGNYNEQFF. In DNA form, the CDR3 reads TGTGCCAGCAGCCTGCGCGGGAACTACAATGAGCAGTTCTTC.

The rearrangement joins TRBV5-6 to TRBJ1-6; 8 positions match TRBD1. J lost 8 bases, V lost 4 bases, and 14 bases had no gene match. Germline CDR1 and CDR2: SGHDT and YYEEEE. The CDR3 sequence is 17 residues long. CDR3 coding DNA: TGTGCCAGCAGCCCCTTCGAGATGGCAGGGGGCGATTCACCCCTCCACTTT. Its protein is CASSPFEMAGGDSPLHF.

This chain links TRBV5-1 with TRBJ2-2; D perhaps matches TRBD2 (5 bases). The CDR3 runs to 16 residues. Looked up from germline, CDR1 is SGHRS and CDR2 is YFSETQ. The V gene lost 5 bases and the J gene lost 5 bases, with 19 bases spanning the gap. CDR3 nucleotides: TGCGCCAGCAGGTCAGAGGGCAGTCAGCGGACCGGGGAGCTGTTTTTT. Translation: CASRSEGSQRTGELFF.

This clone was recorded many times. The chain has TRBV4-1 and TRBJ2-3; no definite D call. V gave up 4 bases and J gave up 8 bases, with 10 bases separating them. CDR1 and CDR2 (germline): MGHRA, YSYEKL. There are 12 residues in the CDR3. The CDR3: CASSPLGGTQYF. The DNA of the CDR3 is TGCGCCAGCAGCCCTCTCGGTGGTACGCAGTATTTT.

In this sample, this clone turned up once. The chain couples TRBV7-8 to TRBJ1-5; maybe TRBD1 (6 bases). With 5 bases removed from V and 0 bases from J, the gap between germline ends came to 8 bases. The CDR3 totals 14 residues. Germline V lookup: CDR1 SGHVS, CDR2 FQNEAQ. The CDR3 loop is CASSQQGSNQPQHF. The CDR3, as DNA: TGTGCCAGCAGCCAACAGGGTAGCAATCAGCCCCAGCATTTT.

The chain uses TRBV27 and TRBJ1-4; D gene ambiguous. Trimming stripped 6 bases from V and 0 bases from J, with 11 bases between. Germline V gene sequence: CDR1 MNHEY, CDR2 SMNVEV (reference sequence). The CDR3 runs 15 residues. DNA of the CDR3: TGTGCCAGCAGCCCCCGAAGCGCAACTAATGAAAAACTGTTTTTT. Translated, it gives CASSPRSATNEKLFF.